What follows is one TCR beta chain and its context. This clone was seen repeatedly, ten times or more. Its antigen is unknown. No base quality information exists; no much larger clone differs at one position. These data originate in a study of sequential checkpoint blockade in melanoma (dated by TCRdb to about 2019). For context, the study as a whole: Patients were assigned by 1:1 randomization to either first-line nivolumab followed by ipilimumab (arm A) or ipilimumab followed by nivolumab (arm B). Maintenance nivolumab came after each of the two trial sequences.

The treatment or condition label, read with the paper, signifies: randomized to nivolumab then ipilimumab (arm A) or the reverse (arm B). None of the trial patients had been given prior DNA-damaging chemotherapy. Thawed PBMCs were sorted on a FACS Aria II flow cytometer to isolate live CD3+CD8+ cells negative for CD19 and CD56. The samples were obtained from melanoma patients enrolled in CheckMate 064, an open-label, randomized phase II trial testing sequential checkpoint blockade. Peripheral blood mononuclear cells were obtained through leukapheresis, purified using Ficoll-Paque, and frozen in human serum containing approximately 9.5% DMSO. Purity of sorted blood CD3+CD8+ cells was verified at >98% immediately after sorting, followed by DNA extraction. TCRbeta CDR3 regions were immunosequenced from genomic DNA with the immunoSEQ Assay. Genomic DNA was amplified by bias-controlled multiplex PCR before high-throughput sequencing. The paper's processing steps were these. To quantify the absolute abundance of each unique TCRbeta CDR3 region, the sequences were collapsed and filtered. Clonality was defined as 1 minus Pielou's evenness and was calculated using productive rearrangements only. A previously published method was used to identify clones with significantly greater frequencies in on-treatment samples than in baseline samples. TCRdb obtained this table from immuneACCESS and retained in-frame rearrangements with V and J assigned. These tables miss some clones; where compared with another copy, unresolved V genes account for less than half of the shortfall, and the remainder is unexplained. Clonal size and the V and J genes are those of that table, whereas D and trimming came from the DNA. In all, the sample holds 6,000 or so clones, and approximately 48% of those were seen once. 27% of the sample rests with the top ten.

What the study reported, not specific to this receptor: The model for predicting response that combines TCR metrics with mutation burden needs to be validated in larger, independent patient cohorts.

This sequence was found in a human patient with melanoma. Some clones in this sample may be carry-over from other donors' samples. The material sequenced was CD8+ T cells sorted from blood (inferred from file names), taken from a patient given nivolumab and ipilimumab in sequence.

In nucleotide form, the sequence is TGTGCCAGCAGCTTGAGAGGGAATGAAGCTTTCTTT. It translates to CASSLRGNEAFF. Recombination linked TRBV7-2 to TRBJ1-1; the D gene assignment is ambiguous. Taken from the germline V gene, the CDR1 and CDR2 loops are SGHTA and FQGNSA. Inclusive of the bounding cysteine and phenylalanine, the CDR3 is 12 residues long. Solely the CDR3 DNA is kept, with 36 bases framed from the first base. V is cut by 3 bases and J by 7 bases, and the space between the germline ends is 9 bases.